This TCR beta chain was captured in a study of T cells expressing NK-cell markers. Study overall: Seven of eight sequenced donors tested HCMV-seropositive; one tested seronegative.

The CDR3 length is 15 residues. Germline loops: CDR1 MDHEN, CDR2 SYDVKM. Following a re-call of the 5' RACE reads, TCRdb has one entry per CDR3 protein and lacks DNA. The sample is made up of roughly 430,000 distinct CDR3 sequences, and the top ten hold less than 7.5% of it. Study observations and caveats: Similarly, these clonotypes led the CD3+CD56-NKG2C+ fraction as well in a few donors. The HCMV specificity of the expanded NKG2C+ T cell clones stayed unresolved.

About this clonotype: The antigen is unknown.

The material sequenced was blood T cells: a sorted CD56 or NKG2C T cell subset, CD4+ or CD8+ T cells, or bulk PBMC T cells (not recorded which). The chain couples TRBV28 to TRBJ2-2; the D gene TCRdb calls, TRBD1, cannot be checked with no DNA. The receptor was derived from a woman aged 18 to 75 in good health. CDR3 amino acids: CASSLTGVKFGELFF.